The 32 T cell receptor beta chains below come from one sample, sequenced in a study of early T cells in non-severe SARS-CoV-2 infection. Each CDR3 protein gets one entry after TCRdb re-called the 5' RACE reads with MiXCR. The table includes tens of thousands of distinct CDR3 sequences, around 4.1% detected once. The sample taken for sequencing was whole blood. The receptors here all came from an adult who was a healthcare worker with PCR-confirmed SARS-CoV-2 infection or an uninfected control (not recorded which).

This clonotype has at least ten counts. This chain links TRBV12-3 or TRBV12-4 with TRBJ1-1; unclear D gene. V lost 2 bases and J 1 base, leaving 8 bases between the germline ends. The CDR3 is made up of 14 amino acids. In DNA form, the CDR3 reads TGTGCCAGCAGTTTATTTCCAGAGAACACTGAAGCTTTCTTT. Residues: CASSLFPENTEAFF.

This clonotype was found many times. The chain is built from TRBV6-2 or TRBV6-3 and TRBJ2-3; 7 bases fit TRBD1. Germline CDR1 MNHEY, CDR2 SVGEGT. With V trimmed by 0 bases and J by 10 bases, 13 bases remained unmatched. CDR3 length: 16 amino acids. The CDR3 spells CASSYSGDSHTVAQYF. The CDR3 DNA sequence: TGTGCCAGCAGTTACTCGGGGGACAGCCACACGGTTGCGCAGTATTTT.

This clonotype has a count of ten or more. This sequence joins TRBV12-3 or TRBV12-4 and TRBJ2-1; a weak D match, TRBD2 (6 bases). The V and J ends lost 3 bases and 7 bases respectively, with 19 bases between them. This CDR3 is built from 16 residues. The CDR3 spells CASSFWAGSKGNEQFF. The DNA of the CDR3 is TGTGCCAGCAGTTTCTGGGCGGGGTCTAAGGGGAATGAGCAGTTCTTC.

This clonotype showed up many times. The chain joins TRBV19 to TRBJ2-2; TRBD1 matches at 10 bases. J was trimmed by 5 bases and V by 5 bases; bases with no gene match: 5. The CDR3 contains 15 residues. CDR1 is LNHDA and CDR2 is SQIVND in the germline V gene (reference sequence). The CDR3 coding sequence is TGTGCCAGTAGTCCCGGGACAGGGGCAACCGGGGAGCTGTTTTTT. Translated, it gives CASSPGTGATGELFF.

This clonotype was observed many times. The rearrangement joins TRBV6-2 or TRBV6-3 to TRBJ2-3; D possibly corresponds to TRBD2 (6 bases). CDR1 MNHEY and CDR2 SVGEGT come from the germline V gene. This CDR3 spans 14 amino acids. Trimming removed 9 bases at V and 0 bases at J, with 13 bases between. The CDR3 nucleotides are TGTGCCAGTAAGACCGGGAGAAGCACAGATACGCAGTATTTT. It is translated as CASKTGRSTDTQYF.

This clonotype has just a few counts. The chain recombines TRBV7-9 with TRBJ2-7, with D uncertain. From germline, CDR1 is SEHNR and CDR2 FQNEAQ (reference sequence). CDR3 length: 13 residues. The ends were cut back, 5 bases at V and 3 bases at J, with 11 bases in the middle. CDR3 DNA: TGTGCCAGCAGCCCCGGTTTCGGCTACGAGCAGTACTTC. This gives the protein CASSPGFGYEQYF.

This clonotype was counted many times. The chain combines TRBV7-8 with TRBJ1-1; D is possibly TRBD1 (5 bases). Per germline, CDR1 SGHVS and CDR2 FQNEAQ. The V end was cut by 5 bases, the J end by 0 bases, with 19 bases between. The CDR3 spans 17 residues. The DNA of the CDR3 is TGTGCCAGCAGCCCCAAGGCGGGGACGCCCCTGAACACTGAAGCTTTCTTT. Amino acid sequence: CASSPKAGTPLNTEAFF.

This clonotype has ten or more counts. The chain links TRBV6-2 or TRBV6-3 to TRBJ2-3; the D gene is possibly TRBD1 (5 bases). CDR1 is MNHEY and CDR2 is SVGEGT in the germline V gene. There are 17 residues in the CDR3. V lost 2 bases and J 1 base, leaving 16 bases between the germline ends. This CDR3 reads CASSYPFTGDGTDTQYF. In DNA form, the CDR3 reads TGTGCCAGCAGTTACCCTTTTACAGGAGATGGCACAGATACGCAGTATTTT.

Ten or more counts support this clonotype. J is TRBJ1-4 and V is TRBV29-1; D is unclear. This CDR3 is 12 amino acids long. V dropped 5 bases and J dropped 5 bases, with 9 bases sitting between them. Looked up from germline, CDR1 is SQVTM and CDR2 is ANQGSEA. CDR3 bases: TGCAGCGTTTCGGACGGAAATGAAAAACTGTTTTTT. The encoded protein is CSVSDGNEKLFF.

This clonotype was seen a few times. CDR3 loop: CASRWEGNQPQHF. The CDR3 region has the DNA TGTGCCAGCAGATGGGAAGGCAATCAGCCCCAGCATTTT. J is TRBJ1-5 and V is TRBV2; D remains unclear. V lost 6 bases to trimming and J lost 2 bases, with 8 bases between them. CDR1 is SNHLY, CDR2 FYNNEI, per germline. The CDR3 sequence is 13 residues long.

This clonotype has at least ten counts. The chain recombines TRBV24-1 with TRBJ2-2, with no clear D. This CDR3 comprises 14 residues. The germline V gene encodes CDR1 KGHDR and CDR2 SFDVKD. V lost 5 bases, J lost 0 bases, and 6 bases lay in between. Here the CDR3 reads CATSVDANTGELFF. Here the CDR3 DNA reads TGTGCCACCAGTGTCGACGCGAACACCGGGGAGCTGTTTTTT.

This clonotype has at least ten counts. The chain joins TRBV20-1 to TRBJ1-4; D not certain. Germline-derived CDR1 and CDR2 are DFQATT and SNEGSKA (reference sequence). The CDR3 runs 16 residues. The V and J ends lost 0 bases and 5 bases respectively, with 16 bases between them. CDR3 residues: CSARDGPGRQNEKLFF. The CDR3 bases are TGCAGTGCTAGAGATGGTCCTGGCAGGCAGAATGAAAAACTGTTTTTT.

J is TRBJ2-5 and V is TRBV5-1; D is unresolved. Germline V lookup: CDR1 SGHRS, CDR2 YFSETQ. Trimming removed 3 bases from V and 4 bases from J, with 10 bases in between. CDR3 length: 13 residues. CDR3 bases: TGCGCCAGCAGCTCCCGGGCCAGAGAGACCCAGTACTTC. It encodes CASSSRARETQYF.

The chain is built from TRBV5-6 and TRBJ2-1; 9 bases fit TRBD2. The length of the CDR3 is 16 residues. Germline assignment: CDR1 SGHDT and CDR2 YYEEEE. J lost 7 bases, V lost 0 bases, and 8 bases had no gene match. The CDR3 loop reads CASSLEAGGSANEQFF. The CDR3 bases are TGTGCCAGCAGCTTGGAAGCGGGGGGTAGTGCGAATGAGCAGTTCTTC.

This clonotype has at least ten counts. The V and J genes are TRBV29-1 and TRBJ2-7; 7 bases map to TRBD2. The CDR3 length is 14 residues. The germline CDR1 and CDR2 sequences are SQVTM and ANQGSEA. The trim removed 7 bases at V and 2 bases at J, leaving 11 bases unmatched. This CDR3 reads CSAKAASGPYEQYF. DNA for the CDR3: TGCAGCGCCAAGGCGGCTAGCGGACCCTACGAGCAGTACTTC.

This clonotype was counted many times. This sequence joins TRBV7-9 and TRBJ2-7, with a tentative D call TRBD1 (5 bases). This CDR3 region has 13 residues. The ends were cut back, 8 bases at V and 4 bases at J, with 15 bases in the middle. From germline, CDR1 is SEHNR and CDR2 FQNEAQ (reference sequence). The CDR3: CASRPTPGYEQYF. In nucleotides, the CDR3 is TGTGCCAGCCGACCAACCCCAGGGTACGAGCAGTACTTC.

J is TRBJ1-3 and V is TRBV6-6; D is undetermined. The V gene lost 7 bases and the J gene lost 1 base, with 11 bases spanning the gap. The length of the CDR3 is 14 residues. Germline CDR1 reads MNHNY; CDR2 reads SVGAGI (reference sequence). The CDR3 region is CASTALQSGNTIYF. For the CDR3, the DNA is TGTGCCAGCACCGCCCTCCAATCTGGAAACACCATATATTTT.

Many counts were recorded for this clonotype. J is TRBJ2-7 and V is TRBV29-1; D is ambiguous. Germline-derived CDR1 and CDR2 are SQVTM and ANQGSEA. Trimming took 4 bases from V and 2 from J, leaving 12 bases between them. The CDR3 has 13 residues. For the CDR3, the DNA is TGCAGCGTTGTCATCGGACCTGCCTACGAGCAGTACTTC. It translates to CSVVIGPAYEQYF.

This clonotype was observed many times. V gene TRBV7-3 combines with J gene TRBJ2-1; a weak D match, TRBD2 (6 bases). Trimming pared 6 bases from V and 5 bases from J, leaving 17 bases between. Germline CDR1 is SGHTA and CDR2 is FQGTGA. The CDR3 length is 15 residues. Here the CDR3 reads CASSGGTGVDNEQFF. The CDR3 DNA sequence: TGTGCCAGCAGTGGAGGCACGGGGGTTGACAATGAGCAGTTCTTC.

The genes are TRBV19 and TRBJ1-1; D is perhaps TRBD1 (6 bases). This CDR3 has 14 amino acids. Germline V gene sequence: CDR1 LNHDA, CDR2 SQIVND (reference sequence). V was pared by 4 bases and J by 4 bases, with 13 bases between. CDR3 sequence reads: CASSTPGDVTEAFF. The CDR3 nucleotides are TGTGCCAGTAGTACCCCAGGGGACGTCACTGAAGCTTTCTTT.

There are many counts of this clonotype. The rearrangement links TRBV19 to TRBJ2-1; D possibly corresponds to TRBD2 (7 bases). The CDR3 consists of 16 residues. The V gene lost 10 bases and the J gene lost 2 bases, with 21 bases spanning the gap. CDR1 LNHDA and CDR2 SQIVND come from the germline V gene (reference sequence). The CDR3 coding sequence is TGTGCCACCTCCAAGAGGGGGGGCCGAACCTACAATGAGCAGTTCTTC. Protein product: CATSKRGGRTYNEQFF.

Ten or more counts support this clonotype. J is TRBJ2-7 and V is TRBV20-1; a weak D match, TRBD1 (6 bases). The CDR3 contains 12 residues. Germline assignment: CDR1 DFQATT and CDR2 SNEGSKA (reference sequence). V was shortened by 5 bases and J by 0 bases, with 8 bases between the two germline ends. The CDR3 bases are TGCAGTGCTGGGGACACCTCCTACGAGCAGTACTTC. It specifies CSAGDTSYEQYF.

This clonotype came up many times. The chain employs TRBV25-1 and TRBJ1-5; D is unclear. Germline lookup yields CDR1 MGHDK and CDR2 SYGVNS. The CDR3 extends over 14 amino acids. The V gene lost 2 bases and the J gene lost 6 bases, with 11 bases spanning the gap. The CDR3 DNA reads TGTGCCAGCAGTGAACGGTATTCCACTCAGCCCCAGCATTTT. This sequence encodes CASSERYSTQPQHF. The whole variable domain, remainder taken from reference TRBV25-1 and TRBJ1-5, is EADIYQTPRYLVIGTGKKITLECSQTMGHDKMYWYQQDPGMELHLIHYSYGVNSTEKGDLSSESTVSRIRTEHFPLTLESARPSHTSQYLCASSERYSTQPQHFGDGTRLSIL.

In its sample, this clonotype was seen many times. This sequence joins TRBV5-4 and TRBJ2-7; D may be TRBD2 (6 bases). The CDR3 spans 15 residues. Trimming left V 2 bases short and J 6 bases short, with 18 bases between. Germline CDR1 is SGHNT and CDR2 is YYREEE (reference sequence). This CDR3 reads CASSFGGGRRSEQYF. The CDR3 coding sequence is TGTGCCAGCAGCTTTGGGGGAGGCCGTAGAAGCGAGCAGTACTTC. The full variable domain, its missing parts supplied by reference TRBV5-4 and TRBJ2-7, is ETGVTQSPTHLIKTRGQQVTLRCSSQSGHNTVSWYQQALGQGPQFIFQYYREEENGRGNFPPRFSGLQFPNYSSELNVNALELDDSALYLCASSFGGGRRSEQYFGPGTRLTVT.

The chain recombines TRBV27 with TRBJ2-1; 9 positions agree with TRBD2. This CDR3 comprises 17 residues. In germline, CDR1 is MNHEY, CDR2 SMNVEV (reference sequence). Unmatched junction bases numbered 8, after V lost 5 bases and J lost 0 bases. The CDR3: CASSISSGTSSYNEQFF. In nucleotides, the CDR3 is TGTGCCAGCAGTATCTCTAGCGGGACCAGCTCCTACAATGAGCAGTTCTTC.

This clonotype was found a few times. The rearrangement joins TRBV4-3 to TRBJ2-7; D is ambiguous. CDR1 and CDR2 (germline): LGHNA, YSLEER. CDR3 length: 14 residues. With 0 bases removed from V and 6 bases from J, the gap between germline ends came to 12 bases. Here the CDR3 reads CASSQEIGRAEQYF. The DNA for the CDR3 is TGCGCCAGCAGCCAAGAGATAGGACGGGCCGAGCAGTACTTC.

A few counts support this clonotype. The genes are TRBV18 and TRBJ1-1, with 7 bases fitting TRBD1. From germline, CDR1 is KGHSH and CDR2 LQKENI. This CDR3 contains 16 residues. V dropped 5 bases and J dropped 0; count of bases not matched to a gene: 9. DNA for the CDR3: TGTGCCAGCTCATCAGCCGCGACAGGGCTGAACACTGAAGCTTTCTTT. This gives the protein CASSSAATGLNTEAFF.

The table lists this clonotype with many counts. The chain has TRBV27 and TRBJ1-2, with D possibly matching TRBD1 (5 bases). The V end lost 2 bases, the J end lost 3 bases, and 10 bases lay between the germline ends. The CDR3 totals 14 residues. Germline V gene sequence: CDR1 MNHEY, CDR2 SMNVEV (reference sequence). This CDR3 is CASSLGGKHYGYTF. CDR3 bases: TGTGCCAGCAGTTTAGGGGGGAAGCACTATGGCTACACCTTC.

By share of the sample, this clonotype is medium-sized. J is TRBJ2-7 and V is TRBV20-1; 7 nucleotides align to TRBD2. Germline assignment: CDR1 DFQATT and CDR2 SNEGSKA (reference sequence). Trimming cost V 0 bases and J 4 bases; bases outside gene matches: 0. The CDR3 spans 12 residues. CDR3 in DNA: TGCAGTGCTAGAGAGCGGGAGTACGAGCAGTACTTC. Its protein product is CSAREREYEQYF.

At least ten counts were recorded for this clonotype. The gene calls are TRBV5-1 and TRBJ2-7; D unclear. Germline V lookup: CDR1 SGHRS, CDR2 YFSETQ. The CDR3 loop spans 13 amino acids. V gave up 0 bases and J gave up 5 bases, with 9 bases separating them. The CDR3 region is CASSLETNDEQYF. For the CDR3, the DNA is TGCGCCAGCAGCTTGGAGACGAACGACGAGCAGTACTTC.

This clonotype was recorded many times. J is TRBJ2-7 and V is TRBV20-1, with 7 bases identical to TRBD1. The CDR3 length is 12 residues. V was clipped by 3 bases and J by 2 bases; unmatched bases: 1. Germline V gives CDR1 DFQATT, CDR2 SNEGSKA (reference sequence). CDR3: CSASGTAYEQYF. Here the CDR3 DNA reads TGCAGTGCTAGCGGGACAGCCTACGAGCAGTACTTC.

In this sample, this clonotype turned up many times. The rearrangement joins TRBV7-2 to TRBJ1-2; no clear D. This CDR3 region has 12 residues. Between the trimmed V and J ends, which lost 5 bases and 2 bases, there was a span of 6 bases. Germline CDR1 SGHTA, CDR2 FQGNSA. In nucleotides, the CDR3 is TGTGCCAGCAGCGGCGTCAACTATGGCTACACCTTC. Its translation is CASSGVNYGYTF.